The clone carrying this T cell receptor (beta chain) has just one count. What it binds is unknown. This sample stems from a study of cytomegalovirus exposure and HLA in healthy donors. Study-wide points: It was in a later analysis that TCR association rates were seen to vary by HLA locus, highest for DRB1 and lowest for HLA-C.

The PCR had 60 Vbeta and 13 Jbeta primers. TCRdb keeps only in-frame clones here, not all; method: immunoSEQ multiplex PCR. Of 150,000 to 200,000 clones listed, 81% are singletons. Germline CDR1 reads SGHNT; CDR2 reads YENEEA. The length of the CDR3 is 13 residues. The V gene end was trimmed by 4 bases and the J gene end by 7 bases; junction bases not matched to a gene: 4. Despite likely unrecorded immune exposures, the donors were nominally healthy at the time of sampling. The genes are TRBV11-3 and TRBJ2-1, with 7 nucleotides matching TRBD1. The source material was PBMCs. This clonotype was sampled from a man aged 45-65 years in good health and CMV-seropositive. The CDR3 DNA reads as TGTGCCAGCAGCTCCTACAGGGGTAATGAGCAGTTCTTC. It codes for CASSSYRGNEQFF.